The rows below give T cell receptor beta chains drawn from one sample of a study of identical twins. TCRdb reprocessed the 5' RACE reads with MiXCR, giving one entry per CDR3 protein. The table has about 530,000 distinct CDR3 sequences, 20% to 25% seen once. These data were also filed under a second study, of yellow fever vaccine responses in identical twins.

Sequencing was carried out using CD4+ T cells sorted from blood. The receptors were gathered from a woman aged 18-29 years in good health. The CDR3 runs from the conserved cysteine through the conserved F or W. The order of the fields is D gene, J gene, V gene, CDR3 length, clone size, CDR3 protein, CDR3 DNA. A D gene is named only where the DNA matches it firmly. Clone size appears in some rows only: once, few, many, or a class for an expanded clone.

.	TRBJ2-1	TRBV20-1	15	.	CSARGAPSSYNEQFF	TGCAGTGCTAGAGGGGCCCCGAGCTCCTACAATGAGCAGTTCTTC
.	TRBJ2-4	TRBV12-3/TRBV12-4	18	.	CASSLKGGSFVAKNIQYF	TGTGCCAGCAGTTTGAAGGGCGGGTCGTTTGTAGCCAAAAACATTCAGTACTTC
.	TRBJ2-5	TRBV6-5	16	.	CASSYSVSGRQETQYF	TGTGCCAGCAGTTACTCGGTTAGCGGAAGACAAGAGACCCAGTACTTC
TRBD1	TRBJ1-1	TRBV24-1	15	few	CATSDSGTGNTEAFF	TGTGCCACCAGTGATTCCGGGACAGGGAACACTGAAGCTTTCTTT
.	TRBJ1-4	TRBV3-1	14	.	CASSQGGPLEKLFF	TGTGCCAGCAGCCAAGGGGGACCATTGGAAAAACTGTTTTTT
TRBD2	TRBJ2-7	TRBV12-3/TRBV12-4	12	.	CAIGWGGYEQYF	TGTGCCATCGGGTGGGGGGGGTACGAGCAGTACTTC
.	TRBJ2-1	TRBV6-5	12	few	CASKGYSGEQFF	TGTGCCAGCAAGGGCTACAGCGGTGAGCAGTTCTTC
TRBD2	TRBJ2-3	TRBV7-9	17	.	CASSPGPLAGGRDTQYF	TGTGCCAGCAGTCCAGGGCCACTAGCGGGAGGGAGAGATACGCAGTATTTT
.	TRBJ1-2	TRBV3-1	15	few	CASSSDPKGGYGYTF	TGTGCCAGCAGCTCCGACCCTAAGGGGGGCTATGGCTACACCTTC
.	TRBJ1-5	TRBV7-8	15	.	CASSLGRGVTEPQHF	TGTGCCAGCAGCTTAGGCAGGGGTGTCACGGAGCCCCAGCATTTT
.	TRBJ1-1	TRBV18	14	.	CASSPGPMNTEAFF	TGTGCCAGCTCGCCAGGACCGATGAACACTGAAGCTTTCTTT
TRBD2	TRBJ2-3	TRBV6-2/TRBV6-3	16	few	CASSSPAGGPADTQYF	TGTGCCAGCAGTTCGCCAGCGGGGGGGCCTGCAGATACGCAGTATTTT
.	TRBJ1-3	TRBV5-5	14	few	CASSQEYSGNTIYF	TGTGCCAGCAGCCAAGAGTACTCTGGAAACACCATATATTTT
.	TRBJ2-1	TRBV28	15	.	CASSPRGTRNNEQFF	TGTGCCAGCAGCCCTAGGGGGACAAGAAACAATGAGCAGTTCTTC
.	TRBJ2-7	TRBV6-1	14	few	CASSTGAGFYEQYF	TGTGCCAGCAGTACAGGGGCGGGATTCTACGAGCAGTACTTC
.	TRBJ1-4	TRBV7-8	14	.	CASSFGMGGEKLFF	TGTGCCAGCAGCTTCGGGATGGGGGGTGAAAAACTGTTTTTT
TRBD2	TRBJ2-5	TRBV11-2	17	.	CASSLVEGLAYQETQYF	TGTGCCAGCAGCTTAGTCGAGGGACTAGCGTACCAAGAGACCCAGTACTTC
TRBD2	TRBJ2-1	TRBV18	16	few	CASSPPRTGGRNEQFF	TGTGCCAGCTCACCACCAAGGACGGGGGGGAGGAATGAGCAGTTCTTC
TRBD1	TRBJ2-7	TRBV23-1	17	.	CASSPVTGTGGRNEQYF	TGCGCCAGCAGCCCGGTAACCGGGACAGGGGGCCGAAACGAGCAGTACTTC
.	TRBJ2-5	TRBV12-3/TRBV12-4	14	many	CASSLDLLQETQYF	TGTGCCAGCAGTCTCGACTTGCTACAAGAGACCCAGTACTTC
TRBD1	TRBJ2-7	TRBV5-1	12	.	CASSLRGLEQYF	TGCGCCAGCAGCTTGAGGGGGCTCGAGCAGTACTTC
.	TRBJ1-1	TRBV18	14	few	CASSRAGLGTEAFF	TGTGCCAGCTCGCGGGCCGGGTTGGGCACTGAAGCTTTCTTT
.	TRBJ1-1	TRBV6-1	14	.	CASARRGGNTEAFF	TGTGCCAGCGCCCGTCGGGGTGGGAACACTGAAGCTTTCTTT
.	TRBJ1-1	TRBV12-3/TRBV12-4	15	few	CASSTPHGSRTEAFF	TGTGCCAGCAGTACACCACACGGGAGCCGCACTGAAGCTTTCTTT
.	TRBJ1-1	TRBV20-1	15	.	CSARDLSGGVAEAFF	TGCAGTGCTAGAGATCTCTCCGGTGGGGTAGCTGAAGCTTTCTTT
.	TRBJ2-1	TRBV11-2	14	few	CASSLVPSTKEQFF	TGTGCCAGCAGCTTAGTCCCATCTACCAAGGAGCAGTTCTTC
.	TRBJ1-1	TRBV12-3/TRBV12-4	13	many	CASSSRENTEAFF	TGTGCCAGCAGCTCACGGGAGAACACTGAAGCTTTCTTT
.	TRBJ2-7	TRBV3-1	14	.	CASSPTFGDYEQYF	TGTGCCAGCAGCCCAACATTCGGGGACTACGAGCAGTACTTC
.	TRBJ2-2	TRBV28	12	few	CASSRLPRELFF	TGTGCCAGCAGCCGACTCCCAAGGGAGCTGTTTTTT
.	TRBJ1-4	TRBV11-2	14	few	CASSAFATNEKLFF	TGTGCCAGCAGCGCATTTGCAACTAATGAAAAACTGTTTTTT
TRBD2	TRBJ2-3	TRBV7-9	15	few	CASSSTSGRGDTQYF	TGTGCCAGCAGCTCTACTAGCGGGAGAGGGGATACGCAGTATTTT
.	TRBJ2-3	TRBV11-3	14	few	CASSSHRGTDTQYF	TGTGCCAGCAGCTCCCACAGGGGCACAGATACGCAGTATTTT
.	TRBJ2-2	TRBV3-1	17	.	CASSQGLSSLNPGELFF	TGTGCCAGCAGCCAAGGCTTGAGCAGTCTGAACCCCGGGGAGCTGTTTTTT
TRBD2	TRBJ2-7	TRBV20-1	13	.	CSAPRDYPYEQYF	TGCAGTGCTCCCCGGGACTACCCCTACGAGCAGTACTTC
.	TRBJ2-1	TRBV5-1	13	.	CASSKDSYNEQFF	TGCGCCAGCAGCAAGGACTCCTACAATGAGCAGTTCTTC
TRBD2	TRBJ2-1	TRBV10-2	20	.	CASSLDVGTSGLTFYNEQFF	TGCGCCAGCAGTTTGGACGTCGGGACTAGCGGGCTTACCTTCTACAATGAGCAGTTCTTC
.	TRBJ2-1	TRBV7-2	12	few	CASSASDNEQFF	TGTGCCAGCAGCGCCTCTGACAATGAGCAGTTCTTC
.	TRBJ2-2	TRBV5-1	15	few	CASSPGGSSTGELFF	TGCGCCAGCAGCCCTGGAGGCAGTTCCACCGGGGAGCTGTTTTTT
TRBD1	TRBJ2-3	TRBV2	15	.	CASSPDRAHTDTQYF	TGTGCCAGCAGTCCTGACAGGGCACACACAGATACGCAGTATTTT
.	TRBJ1-3	TRBV3-1	14	few	CASSQSLGGNTIYF	TGTGCCAGCAGCCAATCTCTGGGTGGAAACACCATATATTTT
TRBD2	TRBJ2-7	TRBV4-1	16	few	CASSQLAGVTSYEQYF	TGCGCCAGCAGCCAACTAGCGGGAGTAACTTCTTACGAGCAGTACTTC
TRBD2	TRBJ2-1	TRBV20-1	16	few	CSARGTPGLAFSEQFF	TGCAGTGCTAGGGGGACACCGGGACTAGCTTTCAGTGAGCAGTTCTTC
.	TRBJ2-1	TRBV3-1	14	.	CASSQQGPPNEQFF	TGTGCCAGCAGCCAACAGGGGCCGCCCAATGAGCAGTTCTTC
TRBD1	TRBJ2-2	TRBV29-1	15	few	CSVGTGTGGGGELFF	TGCAGCGTTGGAACCGGGACAGGGGGCGGCGGGGAGCTGTTTTTT
.	TRBJ1-1	TRBV2	12	.	CASSNGGTEAFF	TGTGCCAGCAGTAACGGGGGTACTGAAGCTTTCTTT
.	TRBJ1-2	TRBV12-3/TRBV12-4	13	.	CASRRNSNYGYTF	TGTGCCAGTCGTCGGAACAGTAACTATGGCTACACCTTC
TRBD1	TRBJ2-2	TRBV10-3	15	few	CAISGGTEVTGELFF	TGTGCCATCAGTGGAGGGACAGAAGTCACCGGGGAGCTGTTTTTT
.	TRBJ2-1	TRBV24-1	17	.	CATSDPGGGGSYNEQFF	TGTGCCACCAGTGACCCCGGCGGTGGGGGCTCCTACAATGAGCAGTTCTTC
TRBD1	TRBJ2-1	TRBV5-1	15	.	CASSLAKTGGGEQFF	TGCGCCAGCAGCTTGGCCAAGACAGGGGGCGGAGAGCAGTTCTTC
.	TRBJ2-1	TRBV10-3	16	few	CAISESVGITYNEQFF	TGTGCCATCAGTGAGTCGGTGGGGATTACCTACAATGAGCAGTTCTTC
.	TRBJ1-5	TRBV19	16	few	CASSMTRRHSNQPQHF	TGTGCCAGTAGTATGACCCGGAGGCATAGCAATCAGCCCCAGCATTTT